This T cell receptor (beta chain) was captured in a study of shared clonotypes between healthy human individuals. The V and J ends lost 0 bases and 6 bases respectively, with 10 bases between them. The CDR3 contains 13 residues. CDR1 SGDLS and CDR2 YYNGEE come from the germline V gene. Of note for this clone: Its antigen is not known.

The sorted-subset replicate PCRs were given 200 ng DNA, which is 30,000 to 35,000 T cell genomes. Original analysis: Junction-only immunoSEQ sequences carried no quality scores, so filtering differed. The protocol was immunoSEQ multiplex PCR, while the TCRdb copy is restricted to in-frame clones and leaves out a portion. D and trimming come from the DNA, and the V and J calls and clone size come from that table. The sample includes millions of clones, approximately 94% of them seen just once. Findings of the study overall: Sorted-subset sequencing was shown by rarefaction to be incomplete despite large depth.

This sequence originates from a man younger than 30 in good health. The chain combines TRBV9 with TRBJ2-7; D is unclear. The sequencing sample was made of naive CD4+ T cells sorted from blood. Subset specified: CD45RA+ positively selected. CDR3 protein: CASSVDHGGEQYF. As DNA, the CDR3 is TGTGCCAGCAGCGTAGATCACGGCGGCGAGCAGTACTTC. The whole variable domain, remainder taken from reference TRBV9 and TRBJ2-7, is DSGVTQTPKHLITATGQRVTLRCSPRSGDLSVYWYQQSLDQGLQFLIQYYNGEERAKGNILERFSAQQFPDLHSELNLSSLELGDSALYFCASSVDHGGEQYFGPGTRLTVT.